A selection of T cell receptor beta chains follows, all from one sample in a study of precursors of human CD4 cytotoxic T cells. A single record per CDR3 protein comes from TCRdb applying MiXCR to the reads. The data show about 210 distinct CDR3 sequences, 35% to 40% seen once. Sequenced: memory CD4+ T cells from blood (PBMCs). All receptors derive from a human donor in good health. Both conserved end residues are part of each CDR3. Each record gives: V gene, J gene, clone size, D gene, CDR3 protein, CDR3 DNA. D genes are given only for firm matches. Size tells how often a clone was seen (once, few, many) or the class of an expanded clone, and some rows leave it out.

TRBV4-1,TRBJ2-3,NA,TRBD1,CASSQDGAGGNVDTQYF,TGCGCCAGCAGCCAAGATGGGGCAGGGGGCAATGTTGATACGCAGTATTTT
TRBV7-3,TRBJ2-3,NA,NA,CASSRGTSTDTQYF,TGTGCCAGCAGCCGCGGGACTAGCACAGATACGCAGTATTTT
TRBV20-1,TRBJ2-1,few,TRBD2,CSARGTRPSNEQFF,TGCAGTGCTAGAGGGACTAGACCCTCCAATGAGCAGTTCTTC
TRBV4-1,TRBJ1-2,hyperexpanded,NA,CASSQDRSSFGYTF,TGCGCCAGCAGCCAAGACCGTAGCTCTTTTGGCTACACCTTC
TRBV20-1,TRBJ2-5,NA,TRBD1,CSARDRTGGLRETQYF,TGCAGTGCTAGAGATCGTACAGGGGGCTTGAGAGAGACCCAGTACTTC
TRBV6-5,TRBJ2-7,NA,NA,CASSYGARHTNPYEQYF,TGTGCCAGCAGTTACGGAGCCCGACACACCAATCCCTACGAGCAGTACTTC